One and the same sample provided the 27 T cell receptor beta chains below, sequenced in a study of T cell responses to AZD1222 COVID-19 vaccine (dated by TCRdb to the early 2020s). The library was prepared using the immunoSEQ multiplex PCR assay. TCRdb took this table from immuneACCESS and kept in-frame rearrangements with V and J called. Such tables lack part of the clones; where checked against another copy, unresolved V genes explain under half of the gap, and the rest is unexplained. Across this sample there are around 160,000 clones, with about 91% seen only once. Jointly, the top ten make up about 1.1% of the sample. Read against the paper, the sample's time point label means: about 28 days (+/-7) after the second vaccine dose. Sequencing used peripheral blood, obtained 28 days after the second AZD1222 dose. Receptors were obtained from an adult who received the AZD1222 COVID-19 vaccine.

The V gene is TRBV4-1, the J gene TRBJ2-5; TRBD1 might be the D (5 bases). The V gene's germline CDR1 is MGHRA and CDR2 YSYEKL. This CDR3 contains 14 residues. V was clipped by 3 bases and J by 0 bases, with 8 bases between them. The CDR3 is CASSQVRDQETQYF. In DNA, the CDR3 is TGCGCCAGCAGCCAGGTCAGGGACCAAGAGACCCAGTACTTC.

This chain links TRBV10-3 with TRBJ2-2; D is ambiguous. V lost 4 bases and J 1 base, leaving 7 bases between the germline ends. There are 14 residues in the CDR3. Germline CDR1 is ENHRY and CDR2 is SYGVKD. CDR3 sequence (DNA): TGTGCCATCAGTGTGGTAGAGAACACCGGGGAGCTGTTTTTT. This gives the protein CAISVVENTGELFF.

This clone was found a few times. This rearrangement joins TRBV3-1 (or the pseudogene TRBV3-2) to TRBJ1-2; D is perhaps TRBD1 (5 bases). The CDR3 loop spans 17 amino acids. V was pared by 0 bases and J by 3 bases, with 17 bases between. CDR1 and CDR2 from the germline V gene are LGHDT and YNNKEL (reference sequence). CDR3 amino acids: CASSQESEAMGDYGYTF. The CDR3 DNA reads as TGTGCCAGCAGCCAAGAGTCAGAGGCAATGGGGGACTATGGCTACACCTTC.

The genes are TRBV21-1 and TRBJ2-4; TRBD1 is taken as the D call from the table, unchecked against the DNA. TRBV21-1 represents a pseudogene. The CDR3 length is 15 residues. The CDR3 DNA is TGTGCCAGCAGCGGGGGGACAGGGGGAGAATACATTCAGTACTTC. Translating it yields CASSGGTGGEYIQYF.

The V call is TRBV6-6, the J call TRBJ1-2; D is unresolved. V was clipped by 7 bases and J by 4 bases, with 13 bases between them. The V gene's germline CDR1 is MNHNY and CDR2 SVGAGI (reference sequence). This CDR3 comprises 13 residues. CDR3 loop: CASTDQNRYGYTF. In DNA, the CDR3 is TGTGCCAGCACTGACCAGAACCGCTATGGCTACACCTTC.

The chain joins TRBV21-1 to TRBJ1-1. TRBV21-1 is given as a pseudogene. CDR3 size: 14 residues. The CDR3 reads CASSNLERRTEAFF. Written as DNA, the CDR3 is TGTGCCAGCAGCAACCTGGAGAGGAGGACTGAAGCTTTCTTT.

The chain carries TRBV7-6 and TRBJ2-2, with TRBD1 matching 11 bases. J lost 2 bases, V lost 4 bases, and 6 bases had no gene match. CDR3 size: 17 residues. CDR1 SGHVS and CDR2 FNYEAQ come from the germline V gene. CDR3 nucleotides: TGTGCCAGCAGCTACCGGACAGGGGGCCTCAACACCGGGGAGCTGTTTTTT. It encodes CASSYRTGGLNTGELFF.

The CDR3 is CASSLGCYSGGSNQPQHF. DNA for the CDR3: TGTGCCAGCAGCTTAGGGTGCTACTCGGGAGGGAGCAATCAGCCCCAGCATTTT. The chain has TRBV11-3 and TRBJ1-5; unclear D gene. Germline V gene data show CDR1 as SGHNT and CDR2 as YENEEA. Trimming removed 1 base from V and 1 base from J, with 17 bases in between. CDR3 length: 18 residues.

In its sample, this clone was seen once. The rearrangement links TRBV12-5 to TRBJ1-3; no firm D call. With 4 bases removed from V and 4 bases from J, the gap between germline ends came to 11 bases. The CDR3 length is 14 residues. CDR1 is LGHNT, CDR2 FRNRAP, per germline. The CDR3 reads CASGSRYSGNTIYF. The CDR3 nucleotides read TGTGCTAGTGGTTCTAGGTATTCGGGAAACACCATATATTTT.

On this clone: Other DNA sequences within the sample encode an identical CDR3. This chain joins TRBV9 and TRBJ1-5; D not resolved. Germline V gene sequence: CDR1 SGDLS, CDR2 YYNGEE. The V end was cut by 2 bases, the J end by 0 bases, with 6 bases between. The CDR3 is made up of 14 amino acids. In DNA form, the CDR3 reads TGTGCCAGCAGCGTTACCGATAGCAATCAGCCCCAGCATTTT. Amino acids: CASSVTDSNQPQHF.

The rearrangement uses TRBV6-5 and TRBJ2-3; no clear D gene. V lost 6 bases to trimming and J lost 9 bases, with 13 bases between them. The CDR3 is made up of 12 amino acids. From germline, CDR1 is MNHEY and CDR2 SVGAGI. Here the CDR3 reads CASSPGPQTQYF. CDR3 sequence (DNA): TGTGCCAGCAGCCCCGGCCCTCAAACGCAGTATTTT.

V and J are TRBV27 and TRBJ1-6; D is unclear. V shed 0 bases and J shed 0 bases, with 12 bases lying between them. In germline, CDR1 is MNHEY, CDR2 SMNVEV (reference sequence). The CDR3 covers 18 residues. CDR3 nucleotides: TGTGCCAGCAGTTTATCGTTTGGGGAAAGCTCCTATAATTCACCCCTCCACTTT. Its translation is CASSLSFGESSYNSPLHF.

The chain has TRBV6-5 and TRBJ1-1, with D possibly TRBD1 on 6 matching bases. V lost 7 bases and J lost 3, with 15 bases in between. The CDR3 length is 14 residues. Germline assignment: CDR1 MNHEY and CDR2 SVGAGI. The CDR3 sequence: CASTEGGWDTEAFF. The CDR3 region has the DNA TGTGCCAGCACCGAAGGGGGGTGGGACACTGAAGCTTTCTTT.

The J gene is TRBJ1-2, the V gene TRBV10-3; maybe TRBD1 (5 bases). CDR1 ENHRY and CDR2 SYGVKD come from the germline V gene. Trimming left V 0 bases short and J 4 bases short, with 9 bases between. The length of the CDR3 is 14 residues. CDR3 in amino acids: CAISESGQTYGYTF. CDR3 sequence (DNA): TGTGCCATCAGTGAGTCGGGGCAGACCTATGGCTACACCTTC.

The chain has TRBV4-1 and TRBJ1-1; D gene unclear. The V and J ends lost 3 bases and 0 bases respectively, with 5 bases between them. The CDR3 sequence is 13 residues long. The germline V gene encodes CDR1 MGHRA and CDR2 YSYEKL. CDR3 nucleotides: TGCGCCAGCAGCCAGACAATGAACACTGAAGCTTTCTTT. Translated: CASSQTMNTEAFF.

V is TRBV5-4 and J is TRBJ2-5; TRBD2 aligns across 11 bases. The CDR3 length is 16 residues. V gave up 2 bases and J gave up 4 bases; unmatched junction bases: 7. Germline CDR1 SGHNT, CDR2 YYREEE (reference sequence). CDR3 sequence: CASSFYLAGGTETQYF. CDR3 nucleotides: TGTGCCAGCAGCTTTTACCTAGCGGGGGGTACAGAGACCCAGTACTTC.

The J gene is TRBJ1-4, the V gene TRBV6-5; D unresolved. The V gene lost 7 bases and the J gene lost 6 bases, with 12 bases spanning the gap. The germline gives CDR1 MNHEY, CDR2 SVGAGI. The CDR3 runs 13 residues. This CDR3 is CASIDLLDEKLFF. DNA of the CDR3: TGTGCCAGCATAGACCTGCTGGATGAAAAACTGTTTTTT.

This clone occurred once. The rearrangement joins TRBV7-8 to TRBJ2-3; 10 bases fit TRBD2. Germline CDR1 and CDR2: SGHVS and FQNEAQ. The CDR3 covers 17 residues. Unmatched junction bases numbered 8, after V lost 5 bases and J lost 0 bases. The CDR3 loop reads CASSRSAGGRSTDTQYF. The CDR3 coding sequence is TGTGCCAGCAGCCGTTCAGCGGGGGGGCGGAGCACAGATACGCAGTATTTT.

This rearrangement joins TRBV19 to TRBJ1-5; no clear D. Trimming shortened V by 7 bases and J by 0 bases, and 19 bases separated the two germline ends. The CDR3 totals 17 residues. Germline values: CDR1 LNHDA, CDR2 SQIVND (reference sequence). The CDR3 DNA reads TGTGCCAGTACACCGACGGGTCTCCGGGCTAGCAATCAGCCCCAGCATTTT. It translates to CASTPTGLRASNQPQHF.

CDR3: CASGFTYEQFF. DNA of the CDR3: TGTGCTAGTGGCTTCACATATGAGCAGTTCTTC. This chain links TRBV12-5 with TRBJ2-1, with D unresolved. The V end lost 6 bases, the J end lost 8 bases, and 8 bases lay between the germline ends. The V gene's germline CDR1 is LGHNT and CDR2 FRNRAP. This CDR3 has 11 residues.

This sequence joins TRBV10-3 and TRBJ1-3, with a tentative D call TRBD1 (5 bases). This CDR3 spans 14 amino acids. The V end was cut by 3 bases, the J end by 3 bases, with 9 bases between. Per germline, CDR1 ENHRY and CDR2 SYGVKD. The CDR3 DNA is TGTGCCATCAGTGACGGGGGTAGTGGAAACACCATATATTTT. Translating gives CAISDGGSGNTIYF.

The chain joins TRBV19 to TRBJ1-3; no clear D gene. The length of the CDR3 is 16 residues. The V gene's germline CDR1 is LNHDA and CDR2 SQIVND (reference sequence). V lost 3 bases to trimming and J lost 0 bases, with 12 bases between them. The CDR3 DNA sequence: TGTGCCAGTAGTATTCGTCGCAGAAGCTCTGGAAACACCATATATTTT. This encodes CASSIRRRSSGNTIYF.

The rearrangement joins TRBV13 to TRBJ1-1; D unclear. Trimming removed 2 bases from V and 1 base from J, with 5 bases in between. Germline V lookup: CDR1 PRHDT, CDR2 FYEKMQ (reference sequence). CDR3 length: 13 amino acids. Here the CDR3 DNA reads TGTGCCAGCAGCTTAAGGCGGAACACTGAAGCTTTCTTT. Translating it yields CASSLRRNTEAFF.

The chain recombines TRBV11-3 with TRBJ1-5; maybe TRBD1 (6 bases). Germline assignment: CDR1 SGHNT and CDR2 YENEEA. The CDR3 loop spans 14 amino acids. Trimming pared 5 bases from V and 7 bases from J, leaving 15 bases between. CDR3 nucleotide sequence: TGTGCCAGCAGCCAGGGGCAGGGTAGACAGCCCCAGCATTTT. Translating gives CASSQGQGRQPQHF.

This chain uses TRBV6-5 with TRBJ1-3; TRBD1 aligns across 7 bases. Trimming at V came to 7 bases and at J to 2 bases, leaving 8 bases not matched to a gene. CDR3 size: 15 residues. Germline loops: CDR1 MNHEY, CDR2 SVGAGI. CDR3 in DNA: TGTGCCAGCACCTTTGCTCAGGGGGCTGGAAACACCATATATTTT. Translation gives CASTFAQGAGNTIYF.

This sequence joins TRBV6-1 and TRBJ1-4; the match to TRBD1 covers 8 bases. CDR3 size: 15 residues. V lost 2 bases to trimming and J lost 7 bases; unmatched junction nucleotides: 6. The V gene's germline CDR1 is MNHNS and CDR2 SASEGT. The CDR3 is CASSERAGGVEKLFF. The CDR3 region has the DNA TGTGCCAGCAGTGAAAGGGCAGGGGGCGTTGAAAAACTGTTTTTT.

CDR3 in amino acids: CASKSQGGSPLHF. The CDR3 DNA reads TGTGCCAGTAAGAGCCAGGGGGGTTCACCCCTCCACTTT. The rearrangement links TRBV19 to TRBJ1-6; TRBD1 matches 7 bases. Germline trimming cut 7 bases from V and 9 bases from J; bases unmatched to any gene: 6. The CDR3 loop spans 13 amino acids. CDR1 and CDR2 (germline): LNHDA, SQIVND (reference sequence). The full variable domain, in which reference TRBV19 and TRBJ1-6 provide the parts outside the CDR3, is DGGITQSPKYLFRKEGQNVTLSCEQNLNHDAMYWYRQDPGQGLRLIYYSQIVNDFQKGDIAEGYSVSREKKESFPLTVTSAQKNPTAFYLCASKSQGGSPLHFGNGTRLTVT.